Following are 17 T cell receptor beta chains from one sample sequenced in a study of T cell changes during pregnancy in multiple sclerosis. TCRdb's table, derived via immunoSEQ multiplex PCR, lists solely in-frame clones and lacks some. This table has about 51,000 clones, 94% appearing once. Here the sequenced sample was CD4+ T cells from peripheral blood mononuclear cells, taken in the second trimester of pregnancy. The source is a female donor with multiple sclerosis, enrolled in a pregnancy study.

The DNA of the CDR3 is TGTGCCAGCTCGCGGGAACAGGGGGATGGCTACACCTTC. Its translation is CASSREQGDGYTF. The chain combines TRBV18 with TRBJ1-2; TRBD1 matches at 8 bases. V shed 6 bases, J shed 6 bases, and the junction held 6 bases outside the gene matches. The germline gives CDR1 KGHSH, CDR2 LQKENI. The CDR3 has 13 residues.

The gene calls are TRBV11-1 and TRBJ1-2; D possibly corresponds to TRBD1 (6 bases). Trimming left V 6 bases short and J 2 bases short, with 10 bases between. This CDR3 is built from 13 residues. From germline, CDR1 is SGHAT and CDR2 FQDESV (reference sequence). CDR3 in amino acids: CASSPGQNYGYTF. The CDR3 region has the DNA TGTGCCAGCAGTCCCGGACAGAACTATGGCTACACCTTC.

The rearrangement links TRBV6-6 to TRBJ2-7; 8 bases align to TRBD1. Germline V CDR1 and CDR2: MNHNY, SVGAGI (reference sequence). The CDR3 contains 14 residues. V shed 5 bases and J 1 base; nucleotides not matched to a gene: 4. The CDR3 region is CASSLDRGSYEQYF. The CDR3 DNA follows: TGTGCCAGCAGTCTTGACAGGGGATCCTACGAGCAGTACTTC.

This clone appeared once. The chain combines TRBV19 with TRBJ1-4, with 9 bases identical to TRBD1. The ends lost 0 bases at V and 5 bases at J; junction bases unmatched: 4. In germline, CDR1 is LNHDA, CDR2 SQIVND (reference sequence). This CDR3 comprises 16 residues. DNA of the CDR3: TGTGCCAGTAGTATAGACCTGACAGGGGGGAATGAAAAACTGTTTTTT. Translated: CASSIDLTGGNEKLFF.

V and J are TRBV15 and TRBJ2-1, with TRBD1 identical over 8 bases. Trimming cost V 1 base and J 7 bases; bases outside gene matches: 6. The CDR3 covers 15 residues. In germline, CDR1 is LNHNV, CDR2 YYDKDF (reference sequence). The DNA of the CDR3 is TGTGCCACCAGCAGAGCGGGGACAGGTCTGAATGAGCAGTTCTTC. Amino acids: CATSRAGTGLNEQFF.

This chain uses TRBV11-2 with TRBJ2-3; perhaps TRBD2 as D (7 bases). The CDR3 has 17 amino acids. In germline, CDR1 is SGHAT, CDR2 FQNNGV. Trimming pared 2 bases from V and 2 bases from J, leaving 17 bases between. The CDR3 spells CASSLNSAGAVTDTQYF. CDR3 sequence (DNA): TGTGCCAGCAGCTTAAACTCCGCGGGGGCGGTCACAGATACGCAGTATTTT. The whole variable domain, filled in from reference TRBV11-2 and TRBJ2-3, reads EAGVAQSPRYKIIEKRQSVAFWCNPISGHATLYWYQQILGQGPKLLIQFQNNGVVDDSQLPKDRFSAERLKGVDSTLKIQPAKLEDSAVYLCASSLNSAGAVTDTQYFGPGTRLTVL.

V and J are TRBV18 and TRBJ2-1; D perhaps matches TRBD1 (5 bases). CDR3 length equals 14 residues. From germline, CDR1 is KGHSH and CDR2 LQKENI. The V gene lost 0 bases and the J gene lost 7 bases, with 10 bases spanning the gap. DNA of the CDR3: TGTGCCAGCTCACCACCGAGCAGGGTTAATGAGCAGTTCTTC. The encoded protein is CASSPPSRVNEQFF.

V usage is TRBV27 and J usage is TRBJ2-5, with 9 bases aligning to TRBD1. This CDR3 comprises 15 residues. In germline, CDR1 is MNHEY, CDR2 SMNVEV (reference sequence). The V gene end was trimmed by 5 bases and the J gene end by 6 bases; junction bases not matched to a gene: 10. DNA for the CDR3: TGTGCCAGCAGTCGTGGGGGGACAGGGAGGAAGACCCAGTACTTC. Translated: CASSRGGTGRKTQYF.

CDR3 bases: TGTGCCAGCAGTTACTCGAACCGCGGGGCTGGAAACACCATATATTTT. It translates to CASSYSNRGAGNTIYF. The genes are TRBV6-5 and TRBJ1-3; no definite D call. The V gene's germline CDR1 is MNHEY and CDR2 SVGAGI. The CDR3 is made up of 16 amino acids. Between the trimmed V and J ends, which lost 0 bases and 2 bases, there was a span of 11 bases.

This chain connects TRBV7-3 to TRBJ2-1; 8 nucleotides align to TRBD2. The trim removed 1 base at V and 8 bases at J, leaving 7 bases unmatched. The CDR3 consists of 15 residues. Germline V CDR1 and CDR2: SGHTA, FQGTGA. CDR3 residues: CASSLNGLALDEQFF. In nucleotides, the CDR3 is TGTGCCAGCAGCTTAAATGGACTAGCTCTCGATGAGCAGTTCTTC.

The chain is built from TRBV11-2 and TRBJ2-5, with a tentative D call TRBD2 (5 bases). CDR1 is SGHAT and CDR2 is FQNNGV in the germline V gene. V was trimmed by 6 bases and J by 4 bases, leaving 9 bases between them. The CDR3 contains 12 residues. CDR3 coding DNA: TGTGCCAGCAGTCGGGCGGGAGAGACCCAGTACTTC. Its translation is CASSRAGETQYF.

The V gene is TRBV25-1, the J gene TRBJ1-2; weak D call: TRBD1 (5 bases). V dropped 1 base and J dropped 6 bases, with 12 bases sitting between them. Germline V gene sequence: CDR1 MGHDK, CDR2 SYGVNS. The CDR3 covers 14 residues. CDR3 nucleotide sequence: TGTGCCAGCAGTGAATCAGGGTTTGGGAATGGCTACACCTTC. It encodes CASSESGFGNGYTF.

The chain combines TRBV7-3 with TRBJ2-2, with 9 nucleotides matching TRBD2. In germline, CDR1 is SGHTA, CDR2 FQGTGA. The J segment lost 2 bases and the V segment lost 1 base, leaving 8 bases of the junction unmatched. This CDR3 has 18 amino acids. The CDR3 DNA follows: TGTGCCAGCAGCTTAAGGGTTGTTAGCGGGGGAAACACCGGGGAGCTGTTTTTT. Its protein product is CASSLRVVSGGNTGELFF.

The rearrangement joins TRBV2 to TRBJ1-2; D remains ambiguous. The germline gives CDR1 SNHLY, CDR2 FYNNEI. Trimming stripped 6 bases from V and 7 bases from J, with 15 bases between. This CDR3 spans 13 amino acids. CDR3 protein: CASSSGRGGGYTF. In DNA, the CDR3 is TGTGCCAGCAGCTCGGGTCGCGGCGGTGGCTACACCTTC.

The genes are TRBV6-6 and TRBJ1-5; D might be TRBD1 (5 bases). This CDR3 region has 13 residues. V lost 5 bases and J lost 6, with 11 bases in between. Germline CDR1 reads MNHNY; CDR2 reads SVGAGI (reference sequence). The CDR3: CASSPRGGQPQHF. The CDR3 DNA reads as TGTGCCAGCAGTCCTCGGGGGGGTCAGCCCCAGCATTTT.

The CDR3 reads CAWSRGGNVGYTF. DNA of the CDR3: TGTGCCTGGAGTCGGGGGGGCAACGTAGGCTACACCTTC. V usage is TRBV30 and J usage is TRBJ1-2; tentatively, D is TRBD1 (6 bases). The CDR3 runs 13 residues. Germline V gene sequence: CDR1 GTSNPN, CDR2 SVGIG (reference sequence). The V and J ends lost 2 bases and 8 bases respectively, with 15 bases between them.

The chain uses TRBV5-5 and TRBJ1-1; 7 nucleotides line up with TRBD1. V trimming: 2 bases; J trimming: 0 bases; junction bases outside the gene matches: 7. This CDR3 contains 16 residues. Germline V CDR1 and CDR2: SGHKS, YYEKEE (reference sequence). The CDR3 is CASSFRQGFMNTEAFF. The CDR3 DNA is TGTGCCAGCAGCTTCAGACAGGGTTTCATGAACACTGAAGCTTTCTTT.